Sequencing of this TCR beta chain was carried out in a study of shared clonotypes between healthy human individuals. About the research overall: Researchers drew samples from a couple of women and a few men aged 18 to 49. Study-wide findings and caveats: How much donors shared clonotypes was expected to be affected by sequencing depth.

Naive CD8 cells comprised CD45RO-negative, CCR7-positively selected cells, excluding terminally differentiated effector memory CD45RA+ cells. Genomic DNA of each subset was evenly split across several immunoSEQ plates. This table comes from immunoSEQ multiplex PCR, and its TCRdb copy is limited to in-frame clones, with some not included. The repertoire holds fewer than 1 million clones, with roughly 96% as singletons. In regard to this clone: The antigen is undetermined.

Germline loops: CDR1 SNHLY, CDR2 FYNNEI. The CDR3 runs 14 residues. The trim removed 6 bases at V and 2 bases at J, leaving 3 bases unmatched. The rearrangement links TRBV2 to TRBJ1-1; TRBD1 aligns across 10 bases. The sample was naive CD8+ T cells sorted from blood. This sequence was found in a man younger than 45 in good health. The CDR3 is CASSGQGGNTEAFF. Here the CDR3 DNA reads TGTGCCAGCAGCGGACAGGGGGGCAACACTGAAGCTTTCTTT.